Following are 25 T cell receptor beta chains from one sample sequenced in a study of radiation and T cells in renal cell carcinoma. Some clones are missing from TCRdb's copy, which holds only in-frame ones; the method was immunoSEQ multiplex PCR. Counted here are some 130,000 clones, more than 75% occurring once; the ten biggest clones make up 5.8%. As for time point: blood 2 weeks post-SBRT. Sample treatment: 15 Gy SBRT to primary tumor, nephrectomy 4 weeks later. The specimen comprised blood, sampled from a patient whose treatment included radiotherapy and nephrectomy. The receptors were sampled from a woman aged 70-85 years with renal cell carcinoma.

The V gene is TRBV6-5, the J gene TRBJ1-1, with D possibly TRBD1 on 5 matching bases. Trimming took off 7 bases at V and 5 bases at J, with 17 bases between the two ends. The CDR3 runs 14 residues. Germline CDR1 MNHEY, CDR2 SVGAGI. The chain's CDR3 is CASTPAGRGTEAFF. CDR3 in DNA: TGTGCCAGCACCCCGGCCGGTAGGGGAACTGAAGCTTTCTTT.

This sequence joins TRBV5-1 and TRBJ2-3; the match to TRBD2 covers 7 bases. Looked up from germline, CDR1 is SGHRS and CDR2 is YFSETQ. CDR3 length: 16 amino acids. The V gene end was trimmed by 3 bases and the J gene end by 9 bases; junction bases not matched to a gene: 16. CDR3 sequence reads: CASSYRWGGNDQTQYF. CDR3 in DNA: TGCGCCAGCAGCTACCGATGGGGGGGTAACGATCAGACGCAGTATTTT.

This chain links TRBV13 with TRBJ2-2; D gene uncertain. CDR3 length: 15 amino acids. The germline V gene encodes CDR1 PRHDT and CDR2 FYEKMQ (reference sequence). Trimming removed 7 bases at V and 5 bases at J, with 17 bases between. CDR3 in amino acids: CASIARNLWTGELFF. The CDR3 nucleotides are TGTGCCAGCATCGCACGAAACTTGTGGACCGGGGAGCTGTTTTTT.

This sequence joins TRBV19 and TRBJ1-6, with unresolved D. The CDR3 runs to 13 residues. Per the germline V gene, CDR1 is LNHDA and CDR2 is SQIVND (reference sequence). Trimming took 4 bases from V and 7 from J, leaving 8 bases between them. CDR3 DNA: TGTGCCAGTAGTACAAAGAGGAATTCACCCCTCCACTTT. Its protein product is CASSTKRNSPLHF.

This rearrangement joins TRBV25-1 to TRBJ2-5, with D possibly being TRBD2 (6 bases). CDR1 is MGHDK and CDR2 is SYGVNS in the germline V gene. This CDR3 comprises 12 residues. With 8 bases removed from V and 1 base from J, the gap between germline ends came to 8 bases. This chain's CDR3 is CASRDFQETQYF. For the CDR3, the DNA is TGTGCCAGCCGGGACTTCCAAGAGACCCAGTACTTC.

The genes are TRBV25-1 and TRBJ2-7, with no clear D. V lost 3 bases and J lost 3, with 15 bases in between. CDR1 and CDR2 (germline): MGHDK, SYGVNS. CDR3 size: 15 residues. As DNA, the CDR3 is TGTGCCAGCAGTGACTCAAGGGTGCTTGGCTACGAGCAGTACTTC. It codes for CASSDSRVLGYEQYF.

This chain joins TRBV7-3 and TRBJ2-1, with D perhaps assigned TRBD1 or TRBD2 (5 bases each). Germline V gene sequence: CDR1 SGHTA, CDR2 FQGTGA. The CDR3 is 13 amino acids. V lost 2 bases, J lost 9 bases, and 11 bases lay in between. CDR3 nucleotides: TGTGCCAGCAGCTTAGGGGGTCCTAGTGAGCAGTTCTTC. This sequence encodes CASSLGGPSEQFF.

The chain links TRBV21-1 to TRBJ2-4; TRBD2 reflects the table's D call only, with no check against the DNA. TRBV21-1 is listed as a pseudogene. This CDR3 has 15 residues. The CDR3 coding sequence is TGTGCCAGCAGCAAAGTAGGCGGTGGCAAAAACATTCAGTACTTC. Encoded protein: CASSKVGGGKNIQYF.

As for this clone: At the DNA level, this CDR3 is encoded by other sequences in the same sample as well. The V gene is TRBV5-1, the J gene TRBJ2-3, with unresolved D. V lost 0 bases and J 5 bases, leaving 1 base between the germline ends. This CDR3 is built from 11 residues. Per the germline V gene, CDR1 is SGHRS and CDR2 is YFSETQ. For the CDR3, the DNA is TGCGCCAGCAGCTTGGAAGATACGCAGTATTTT. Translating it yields CASSLEDTQYF.

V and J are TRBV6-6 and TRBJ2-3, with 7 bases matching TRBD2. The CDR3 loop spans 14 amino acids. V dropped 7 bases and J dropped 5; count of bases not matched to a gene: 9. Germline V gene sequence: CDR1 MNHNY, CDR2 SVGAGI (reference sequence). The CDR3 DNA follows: TGTGCCAGCACCTCAGGACTAGACATAGATACGCAGTATTTT. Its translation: CASTSGLDIDTQYF.

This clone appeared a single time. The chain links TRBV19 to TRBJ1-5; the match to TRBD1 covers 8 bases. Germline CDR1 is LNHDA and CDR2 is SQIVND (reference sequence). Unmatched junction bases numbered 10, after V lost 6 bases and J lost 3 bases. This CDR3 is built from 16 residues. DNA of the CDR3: TGTGCCAGTAGCTCAGACAGGGGTGGGGACAATCAGCCCCAGCATTTT. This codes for CASSSDRGGDNQPQHF.

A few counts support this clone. The CDR3 loop is CASSLRGLNEQFF. The CDR3 nucleotides read TGTGCCAGCAGCCTCCGGGGGCTGAATGAGCAGTTCTTC. This chain joins TRBV7-3 and TRBJ2-1, with D tentatively TRBD1 or TRBD2 (6 bases each). V was cut by 5 bases and J by 7 bases, with 12 bases left in between. The CDR3 length is 13 residues. Germline-derived CDR1 and CDR2 are SGHTA and FQGTGA.

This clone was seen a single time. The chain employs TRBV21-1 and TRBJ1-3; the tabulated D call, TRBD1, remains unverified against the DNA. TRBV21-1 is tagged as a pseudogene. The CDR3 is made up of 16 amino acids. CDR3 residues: CASSNGQDFSGNTIYF. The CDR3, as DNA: TGTGCCAGCAGCAACGGACAGGACTTCTCTGGAAACACCATATATTTT.

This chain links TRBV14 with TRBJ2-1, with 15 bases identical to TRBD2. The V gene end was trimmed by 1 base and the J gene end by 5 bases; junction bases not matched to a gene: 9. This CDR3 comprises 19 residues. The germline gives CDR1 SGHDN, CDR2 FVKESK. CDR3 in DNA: TGTGCCAGCAGCCAAGTCACTGGACTAGCGGGGGGGCGAGACAATGAGCAGTTCTTC. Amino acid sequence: CASSQVTGLAGGRDNEQFF.

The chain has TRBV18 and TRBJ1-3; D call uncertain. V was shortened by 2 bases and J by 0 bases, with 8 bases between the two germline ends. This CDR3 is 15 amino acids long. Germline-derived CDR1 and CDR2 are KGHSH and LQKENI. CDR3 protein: CASSPGFTSGNTIYF. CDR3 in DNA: TGTGCCAGCTCACCAGGATTTACCTCTGGAAACACCATATATTTT.

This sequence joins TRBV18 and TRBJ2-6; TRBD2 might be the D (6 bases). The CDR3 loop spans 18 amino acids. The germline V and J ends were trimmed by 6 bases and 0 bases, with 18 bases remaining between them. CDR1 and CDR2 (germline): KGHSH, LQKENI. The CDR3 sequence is CASSELGGRPSGANVLTF. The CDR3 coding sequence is TGTGCCAGCTCCGAGCTGGGAGGCCGACCCTCTGGGGCCAACGTCCTGACTTTC.

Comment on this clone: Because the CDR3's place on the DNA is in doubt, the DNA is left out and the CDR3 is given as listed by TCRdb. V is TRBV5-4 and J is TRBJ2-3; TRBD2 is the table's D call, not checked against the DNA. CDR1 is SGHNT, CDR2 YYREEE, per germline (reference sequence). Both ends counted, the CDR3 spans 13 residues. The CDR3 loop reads CASSLVGGGSQYF.

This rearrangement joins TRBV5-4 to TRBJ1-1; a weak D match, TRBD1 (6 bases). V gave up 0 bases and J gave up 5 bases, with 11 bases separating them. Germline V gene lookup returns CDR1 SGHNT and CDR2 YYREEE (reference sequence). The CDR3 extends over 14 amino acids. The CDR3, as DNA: TGTGCCAGCAGCTTGGCAGGGGCAGGGACTGAAGCTTTCTTT. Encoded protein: CASSLAGAGTEAFF.

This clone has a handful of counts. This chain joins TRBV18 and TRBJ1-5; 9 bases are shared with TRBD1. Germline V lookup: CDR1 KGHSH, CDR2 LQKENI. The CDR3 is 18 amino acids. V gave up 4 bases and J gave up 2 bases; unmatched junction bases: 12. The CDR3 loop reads CASSLGPTGGSGNQPQHF. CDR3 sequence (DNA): TGTGCCAGCTCACTAGGCCCGACAGGGGGAAGTGGCAATCAGCCCCAGCATTTT. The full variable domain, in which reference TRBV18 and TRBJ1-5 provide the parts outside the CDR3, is NAGVMQNPRHLVRRRGQEARLRCSPMKGHSHVYWYRQLPEEGLKFMVYLQKENIIDESGMPKERFSAEFPKEGPSILRIQQVVRGDSAAYFCASSLGPTGGSGNQPQHFGDGTRLSIL.

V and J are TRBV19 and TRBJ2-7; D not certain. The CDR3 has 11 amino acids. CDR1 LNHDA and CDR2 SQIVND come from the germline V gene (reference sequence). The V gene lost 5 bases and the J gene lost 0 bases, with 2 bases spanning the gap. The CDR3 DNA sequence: TGTGCCAGTAGTCACTCCTACGAGCAGTACTTC. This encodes CASSHSYEQYF.

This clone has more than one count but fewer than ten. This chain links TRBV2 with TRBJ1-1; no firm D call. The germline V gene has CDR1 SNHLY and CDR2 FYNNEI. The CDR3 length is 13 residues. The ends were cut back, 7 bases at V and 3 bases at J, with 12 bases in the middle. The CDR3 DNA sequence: TGTGCCAGCACCGACTGGAGGTACACTGAAGCTTTCTTT. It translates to CASTDWRYTEAFF.

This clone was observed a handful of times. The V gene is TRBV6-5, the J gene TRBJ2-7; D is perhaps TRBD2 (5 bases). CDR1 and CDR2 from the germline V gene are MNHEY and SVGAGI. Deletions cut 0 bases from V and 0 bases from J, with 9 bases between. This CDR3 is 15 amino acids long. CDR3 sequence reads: CASSYSDAGSYEQYF. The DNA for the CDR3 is TGTGCCAGCAGTTACTCGGACGCGGGCTCCTACGAGCAGTACTTC.

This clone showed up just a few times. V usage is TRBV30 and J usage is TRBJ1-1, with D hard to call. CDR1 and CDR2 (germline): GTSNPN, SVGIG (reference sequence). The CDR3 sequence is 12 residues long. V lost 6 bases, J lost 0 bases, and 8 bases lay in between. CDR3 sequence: CACLTMNTEAFF. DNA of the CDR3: TGTGCCTGCCTGACAATGAACACTGAAGCTTTCTTT.

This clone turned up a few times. This chain's CDR3 is CASSGRTESPLHF. The CDR3 DNA reads as TGTGCCAGCAGCGGGAGGACAGAGTCACCCCTCCACTTT. The rearrangement joins TRBV7-6 to TRBJ1-6; D perhaps matches TRBD1 (6 bases). The germline gives CDR1 SGHVS, CDR2 FNYEAQ. This CDR3 has 13 amino acids. The V gene lost 5 bases and the J gene lost 10 bases, with 12 bases spanning the gap.

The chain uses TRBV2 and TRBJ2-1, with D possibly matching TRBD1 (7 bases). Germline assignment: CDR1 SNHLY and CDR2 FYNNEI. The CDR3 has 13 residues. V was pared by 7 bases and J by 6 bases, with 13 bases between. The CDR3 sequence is CASKEGAGNEQFF. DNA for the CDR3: TGTGCCAGCAAGGAGGGGGCTGGCAATGAGCAGTTCTTC.